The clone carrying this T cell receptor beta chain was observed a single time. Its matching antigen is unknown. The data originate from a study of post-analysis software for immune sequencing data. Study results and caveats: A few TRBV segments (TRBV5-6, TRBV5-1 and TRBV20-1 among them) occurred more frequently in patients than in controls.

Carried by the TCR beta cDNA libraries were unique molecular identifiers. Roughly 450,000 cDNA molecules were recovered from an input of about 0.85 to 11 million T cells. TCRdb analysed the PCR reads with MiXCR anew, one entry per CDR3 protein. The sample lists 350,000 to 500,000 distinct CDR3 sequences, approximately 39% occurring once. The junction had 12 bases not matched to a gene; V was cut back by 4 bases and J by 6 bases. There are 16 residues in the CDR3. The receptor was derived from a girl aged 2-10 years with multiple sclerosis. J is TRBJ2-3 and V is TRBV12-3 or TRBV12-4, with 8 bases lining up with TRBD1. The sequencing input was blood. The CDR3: CASSWRAQGARDTQYF. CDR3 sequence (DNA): TGTGCCAGCAGTTGGCGGGCGCAGGGGGCTCGGGATACGCAGTATTTT.